This entry describes one T cell receptor (beta chain). The data are from a study of blood T cell repertoires in COVID-19. The CDR3 runs to 11 residues. Germline-derived CDR1 and CDR2 are GTSNPN and SVGIG (reference sequence). Trimming left V 5 bases short and J 10 bases short, with 9 bases between. Original data processing: The authors estimated nucleated cell counts from reference gene primer amplification. Assay used: immunoSEQ multiplex PCR; TCRdb lists only in-frame clones, some missing. D and trimming come from the DNA, and the V and J calls and clone size come from that table. The data show 200,000 to 250,000 clones, 84% seen once.

The rearrangement links TRBV30 to TRBJ1-6, with D possibly TRBD1 on 5 matching bases. The source material was peripheral blood. This clonotype originated in a woman aged 25 to 45 who had recovered from COVID-19. The CDR3 here is CAWDSGSPLHF. The CDR3 nucleotides read TGTGCCTGGGACAGTGGGTCACCCCTCCACTTT.